The source of this T cell receptor beta chain is a study of cytomegalovirus exposure and HLA in healthy donors. This CDR3 contains 15 residues. Trimming removed 5 bases from V and 6 bases from J; junction bases left unmatched: 11. The germline gives CDR1 SGHTS, CDR2 YDEGEE. All donors participated as healthy donors of bone marrow. A multiplex PCR was run with 60 Vbeta primers and 13 Jbeta primers. Here immunoSEQ multiplex PCR was the method, and the copy in TCRdb shows in-frame clones only, minus some. The profile shows 150,000 to 200,000 clones, 79% of them singletons. The chain links TRBV5-8 to TRBJ1-5, with 7 bases identical to TRBD1. The sequencing sample was made of PBMCs. The origin of this receptor is a woman aged 40 to 50 in good health and CMV-seronegative. In DNA, the CDR3 is TGTGCCAGCAGTTCGACAGGGTATCGGAGTCAGCCCCAGCATTTT. Translation: CASSSTGYRSQPQHF.